This is a list of T cell receptor beta chains from one sample in a study of CXCR3-negative and CXCR3-positive naive CD8 T cells. TCRdb reprocessed the 5' RACE reads and reports one entry per CDR3 protein, with no DNA. This sample carries approximately 140,000 distinct CDR3 sequences, with about 0.28% going to the ten biggest clones. Sequencing was carried out using naive CXCR3+ CD8+ T cells from blood. These receptors came from a human donor in good health. Some clones in this sample may be carry-over from other donors' samples. Both conserved end residues are part of each CDR3.

j_call v_call cdr3_aa
TRBJ2-7 TRBV30 CAWSTSHEQYF
TRBJ2-7 TRBV4-1 CASSRMGQGLSYEQYF
TRBJ2-3 TRBV14 CASSNYKDTQYF
TRBJ1-5 TRBV20-1 CSARSGEVNQPQHF
TRBJ2-1 TRBV14 CASSPEGQGGGSYNEQFF
TRBJ1-5 TRBV2 CASSESLSNQPQHF
TRBJ2-5 TRBV12-3/TRBV12-4 CASSSDREETQYF
TRBJ2-6 TRBV5-1 CASSPELLSGANVLTF
TRBJ2-7 TRBV18 CASALRGLSYEQYF
TRBJ1-1 TRBV6-6 CASSYIEGNTEAFF
TRBJ2-1 TRBV7-3 CASSLPYRVSGYNEQFF
TRBJ2-1 TRBV6-2/TRBV6-3 CASSRRDNSYNEQFF
TRBJ2-7 TRBV29-1 CSVLDRDSYEQYF
TRBJ1-1 TRBV7-9 CASSHEDGTEAFF
TRBJ2-7 TRBV29-1 CSVQFSYEQYF
TRBJ1-6 TRBV6-2/TRBV6-3 CASSPTPDGGYNSPLHF
TRBJ2-1 TRBV12-3/TRBV12-4 CASSRPGQAADEQFF
TRBJ2-1 TRBV5-6 CATSLSSYNEQFF
TRBJ2-7 TRBV7-3 CASSLMGPPGIREQYF
TRBJ2-5 TRBV7-9 CASSSPRGTQETQYF
TRBJ1-2 TRBV10-3 CAISAAGAINYGYTF
TRBJ2-7 TRBV3-1 CASSMTDPSYEQYF
TRBJ1-1 TRBV5-6 CASTPGGAVEAFF
TRBJ1-1 TRBV20-1 CSARDNEGVEAFF
TRBJ2-1 TRBV11-2 CASSLVDRAYNEQFF
TRBJ2-7 TRBV21-1 CASKAPSSGSNEQYF
TRBJ1-2 TRBV28 CASSLLVEVGPYGYTF
TRBJ2-1 TRBV7-9 CASRPHHSGSSYNEQFF
TRBJ2-2 TRBV4-1 CASSHGGAVTGELFF
TRBJ1-6 TRBV4-2 CASSQDISGDSPLHF